Below are 18 T cell receptor beta chains sequenced from a single sample in a study of blood T cell repertoires in COVID-19. The method was immunoSEQ multiplex PCR; TCRdb's version includes in-frame clones alone and lacks a portion of them. This table holds 130,000 to 150,000 clones, 89% found once. Sample: peripheral blood. Every receptor here comes from a human donor in a cohort sampled during active COVID-19.

The chain links TRBV28 to TRBJ2-5; TRBD1 matches at 7 bases. Germline V gene sequence: CDR1 MDHEN, CDR2 SYDVKM. The CDR3 loop spans 13 amino acids. With 7 bases clipped from V and 3 bases from J, the junction kept 5 bases outside the gene matches. In DNA, the CDR3 is TGTGCCAGCACCGGGACAGAGAAAGAGACCCAGTACTTC. It yields the protein CASTGTEKETQYF.

The V gene is TRBV5-1, the J gene TRBJ1-1; D is ambiguous. The CDR3 has 15 residues. V was trimmed by 0 bases and J by 1 base, leaving 10 bases between them. The V gene's germline CDR1 is SGHRS and CDR2 YFSETQ. The CDR3 reads CASSLGWAGNTEAFF. The CDR3 DNA follows: TGCGCCAGCAGCTTGGGGTGGGCGGGGAACACTGAAGCTTTCTTT. Full variable domain (outside the CDR3, taken from reference TRBV5-1 and TRBJ1-1): KAGVTQTPRYLIKTRGQQVTLSCSPISGHRSVSWYQQTPGQGLQFLFEYFSETQRNKGNFPGRFSGRQFSNSRSEMNVSTLELGDSALYLCASSLGWAGNTEAFFGQGTRLTVV.

The V call is TRBV27, the J call TRBJ2-7; possible D gene TRBD2, 6 bases. Between the trimmed V and J ends, which lost 5 bases and 3 bases, there was a span of 20 bases. Germline loops: CDR1 MNHEY, CDR2 SMNVEV (reference sequence). The CDR3 loop spans 16 amino acids. This CDR3 is CASSPRRGSSRYEQYF. The CDR3 bases are TGTGCCAGCAGTCCCCGGAGGGGTAGTTCCCGCTACGAGCAGTACTTC.

With respect to this clone: One junction end does not reproduce the germline sequence, and a read error may be involved. The J gene is TRBJ1-1, the V gene TRBV7-9; D remains ambiguous. The CDR3 covers 11 residues. Looked up from germline, CDR1 is SEHNR and CDR2 is FQNEAQ (reference sequence). The CDR3: CASSQFDIPHF. In DNA, the CDR3 is TGTGCCAGCAGCCAATTCGACATTCCTCACTTT.

This chain links TRBV6-5 with TRBJ1-6, with D possibly TRBD1 on 6 matching bases. The germline V and J ends were trimmed by 4 bases and 8 bases, with 12 bases remaining between them. CDR1 is MNHEY, CDR2 SVGAGI, per germline. CDR3 length: 14 amino acids. Here the CDR3 reads CASSSRDIDSPLHF. Here the CDR3 DNA reads TGTGCCAGCAGTTCCCGGGACATTGATTCACCCCTCCACTTT.

The chain couples TRBV7-2 to TRBJ2-1, with 10 bases that match TRBD2. Looked up from germline, CDR1 is SGHTA and CDR2 is FQGNSA. The V and J ends lost 6 bases and 5 bases, in that order; junction bases with no gene match: 7. The CDR3 covers 15 residues. The CDR3 protein is CASRPASGGDNEQFF. The DNA for the CDR3 is TGTGCCAGCAGACCGGCCAGCGGGGGGGACAATGAGCAGTTCTTC.

The rearrangement joins TRBV4-1 to TRBJ2-3; TRBD2 matches at 7 bases. With 4 bases clipped from V and 4 bases from J, the junction kept 5 bases outside the gene matches. Germline V gene sequence: CDR1 MGHRA, CDR2 YSYEKL. The CDR3 has 14 residues. This CDR3 reads CASSPPRGSDTQYF. CDR3 in DNA: TGCGCCAGCAGCCCCCCGCGGGGGTCAGATACGCAGTATTTT.

J is TRBJ2-7 and V is TRBV20-1, with D possibly matching TRBD1 (5 bases). The germline V gene encodes CDR1 DFQATT and CDR2 SNEGSKA (reference sequence). CDR3 size: 14 residues. The V gene lost 3 bases and the J gene lost 1 base, with 13 bases spanning the gap. CDR3 sequence reads: CSASPEPGSYEQYF. The DNA of the CDR3 is TGCAGTGCTAGTCCGGAGCCAGGGTCCTACGAGCAGTACTTC.

The chain recombines TRBV21-1 with TRBJ1-6; the DNA was not used to check the table's D call, TRBD1. TRBV21-1 is noted as a pseudogene. The length of the CDR3 is 17 residues. DNA of the CDR3: TGTGCCAGCAGCAAAGCTCGGAACAGGGGATATAATTCACCCCTCCACTTT. Translated, it gives CASSKARNRGYNSPLHF.

The chain employs TRBV18 and TRBJ1-5, with TRBD1 matching over 7 bases. V shed 2 bases and J 6 bases; nucleotides not matched to a gene: 10. In germline, CDR1 is KGHSH, CDR2 LQKENI. CDR3 size: 16 residues. CDR3: CASSPEVPQGGQPQHF. Here the CDR3 DNA reads TGTGCCAGCTCACCAGAGGTCCCCCAGGGGGGTCAGCCCCAGCATTTT.

The chain couples TRBV7-2 to TRBJ2-7, with a weak D call TRBD1 (5 bases). Germline V gene lookup returns CDR1 SGHTA and CDR2 FQGNSA. Trimming left V 1 base short and J 2 bases short, with 6 bases between. This CDR3 has 13 amino acids. CDR3 protein: CASSLGTTYEQYF. The CDR3 DNA sequence: TGTGCCAGCAGCTTAGGGACAACCTACGAGCAGTACTTC.

This sequence joins TRBV15 and TRBJ1-2; 8 bases fit TRBD1. The length of the CDR3 is 15 residues. Trimming at V came to 1 base and at J to 8 bases, leaving 9 bases not matched to a gene. Germline CDR1 and CDR2: LNHNV and YYDKDF (reference sequence). The CDR3 DNA sequence: TGTGCCACCAGCAGAGTTCGACAGGGGAGTTCGGGCTACACCTTC. Translated: CATSRVRQGSSGYTF.

The gene calls are TRBV3-1 (or the pseudogene TRBV3-2) and TRBJ2-5, with unresolved D. CDR3 length equals 15 residues. The V end was cut by 1 base, the J end by 5 bases, with 14 bases between. Germline-derived CDR1 and CDR2 are LGHDT and YNNKEL (reference sequence). CDR3 amino acids: CASSQGERLSETQYF. DNA of the CDR3: TGTGCCAGCAGCCAAGGTGAACGGTTGTCGGAGACCCAGTACTTC.

The chain is built from TRBV2 and TRBJ1-4; tentatively, D is TRBD1 (6 bases). This CDR3 contains 17 residues. V dropped 2 bases and J dropped 0 bases, with 13 bases sitting between them. Germline V lookup: CDR1 SNHLY, CDR2 FYNNEI. The CDR3 loop reads CASSEPSGQATNEKLFF. DNA of the CDR3: TGTGCCAGCAGTGAACCTTCGGGACAAGCAACTAATGAAAAACTGTTTTTT.

The chain carries TRBV18 and TRBJ1-2; 8 nucleotides match TRBD1. J was trimmed by 5 bases and V by 3 bases; bases with no gene match: 2. The CDR3 spans 13 residues. Germline CDR1 is KGHSH and CDR2 is LQKENI. CDR3 DNA: TGTGCCAGCTCACCGGGACAGGAGTATGGCTACACCTTC. It encodes CASSPGQEYGYTF.

The rearrangement links TRBV9 to TRBJ2-5; 11 bases fit TRBD2. CDR3 length: 14 amino acids. Germline V gives CDR1 SGDLS, CDR2 YYNGEE. With V trimmed by 4 bases and J by 4 bases, 3 bases remained unmatched. CDR3 residues: CASSYSGGAETQYF. Written as DNA, the CDR3 is TGTGCCAGCAGCTATAGCGGGGGGGCAGAGACCCAGTACTTC.

The CDR3 spells CASSQGQGAGDTQYF. The CDR3 region has the DNA TGCGCCAGCAGCCAGGGACAGGGGGCTGGAGATACGCAGTATTTT. V is TRBV5-1 and J is TRBJ2-3; the match to TRBD1 covers 12 bases. V lost 4 bases to trimming and J lost 5 bases; unmatched junction nucleotides: 5. The germline CDR1 and CDR2 sequences are SGHRS and YFSETQ. This CDR3 has 15 residues.

CDR3 region: CASSPSRNQPQHF. In DNA form, the CDR3 reads TGTGCCAGCAGCCCGAGCCGCAATCAGCCCCAGCATTTT. The chain carries TRBV3-1 (or the pseudogene TRBV3-2) and TRBJ1-5; D call uncertain. The germline CDR1 and CDR2 sequences are LGHDT and YNNKEL (reference sequence). V was shortened by 4 bases and J by 2 bases, with 6 bases between the two germline ends. CDR3 length: 13 amino acids.